The rows below give T cell receptor beta chains drawn from one sample of a study of cytomegalovirus exposure and HLA in healthy donors. The protocol was immunoSEQ multiplex PCR, while the TCRdb copy is restricted to in-frame clones and leaves out a portion. The sample yields 100,000 or so clones, more than 65% seen once. Sequenced material: PBMCs. These receptors all come from a man aged 40-49 years in good health and CMV-seropositive. Both conserved end residues are part of each CDR3. Rows give clone size only sometimes, using once, few, many, or a class for an expanded clone.

V gene | CDR3 length | clone size | CDR3 protein
TRBV7-9 | 15 | NA | CASRYGQGSTGELFF
TRBV11-2 | 14 | NA | CASSLDGRGETQYF
TRBV4-2 | 17 | NA | CASSHLRSGTPTDTQYF
TRBV5-8 | 14 | NA | CASSSGTGSYGYTF
TRBV11-3 | 15 | NA | CASSLLGQGGDTQYF
TRBV9 | 14 | NA | CASNRQGASYGYTF
TRBV7-2 | 14 | NA | CASSLVAGRETQYF
TRBV9 | 15 | NA | CASSAGLAVYNEQFF
TRBV9 | 19 | NA | CASSVVEGIYRGDTGELFF
TRBV21-1 | 16 | NA | CASSKPRGVGNQPQHF
TRBV14 | 14 | NA | CASSQWTGNTEAFF
TRBV5-4 | 14 | NA | CASSLAGSPYEQYF
TRBV28 | 18 | once | CASSEQGTIVSSYNEQFF
TRBV27 | 14 | few | CASSLDSLGNEQYF
TRBV14 | 16 | NA | CASSDRTSGFYNEQFF
TRBV5-1 | 13 | NA | CASSTGQGHEQYF
TRBV11-2 | 15 | NA | CASSEARGRTYEQYF
TRBV7-2 | 16 | NA | CASSLGLGLGGETQYF
TRBV5-1 | 16 | NA | CASSSGQALIQFEQFF
TRBV19 | 15 | few | CASSIPTESYTEAFF
TRBV4-3 | 15 | once | CASSYQTGMNTEAFF
TRBV12-5 | 16 | NA | CASGLVLPTVNYGYTF
TRBV5-1 | 14 | NA | CASSLFGDRGGYTF
TRBV19 | 14 | NA | CASSIMESYNEQFF
TRBV6-1 | 13 | few | CASSVRGNQPQHF
TRBV28 | 15 | NA | CASSLGRGGTSPLHF
TRBV19 | 14 | NA | CASRDRGGANVLTF
TRBV29-1 | 13 | NA | CSVETSGSYTQYF
TRBV11-2 | 16 | NA | CASSLLAGDHTDTQYF
TRBV14 | 17 | NA | CASSQVGGSYSGNTIYF
TRBV7-2 | 14 | NA | CASSQRGVTDTQYF
TRBV7-8 | 16 | NA | CASSQNPLAGRDEQFF
TRBV11-2 | 15 | NA | CASSLAKYGLSGYTF
TRBV19 | 14 | few | CASRDEGGGETQYF
TRBV27 | 18 | NA | CASSPLGQREGLYNEQFF
TRBV6-5 | 16 | NA | CASSSLRLAGQETQYF
TRBV5-1 | 16 | NA | CASSLGPGGMTGELFF
TRBV7-6 | 14 | NA | CASTGTGNTGELFF
TRBV10-3 | 13 | once | CAISERGIGGYTF
TRBV11-3 | 18 | NA | CASSSGTSGRAGTGELFF
TRBV7-2 | 18 | NA | CASSLTLAGAASSYEQYF
TRBV7-9 | 12 | NA | CASSSTGDTQYF
TRBV29-1 | 12 | NA | CSAGQVSYEQYF
TRBV6-6 | 15 | NA | CATLNLGQYFYGYTF
TRBV7-3 | 15 | NA | CASRLGLAGTDTQYF
TRBV9 | 15 | few | CASSAAWQGTDTQYF
TRBV30 | 14 | NA | CAWSTGSINQPQHF
TRBV5-1 | 13 | few | CASSPGQDLKLFF
TRBV7-2 | 15 | NA | CASRLGRGARDEQFF
TRBV12-5 | 13 | NA | CASGPQLFGELFF
TRBV4-2 | 15 | NA | CASSQDLAGGREQYF
TRBV7-8 | 19 | once | CASSYRRGLGAHPPGELFF
TRBV11-2 | 14 | NA | CASSFWRSTGELFF